A selection of T cell receptor beta chains follows, all from one sample in a study of blood T cells in healthy people across ages. One entry per CDR3 protein results from TCRdb running MiXCR on the 5' RACE reads. The table has under 2 million distinct CDR3 sequences, around 36% seen once. The material sequenced was blood. The receptors were sampled from a woman aged 30 to 39 in good health. CDR3s leave out the opening cysteine and the closing phenylalanine or tryptophan.

v_gene	j_gene	CDR3aa
TRBV7-6	TRBJ2-5	ASASVAGMQETQY
TRBV6-2/TRBV6-3	TRBJ1-6	ATKGWGSEESPLH
TRBV5-1	TRBJ2-7	ASRLTSGGAYEQY
TRBV4-1	TRBJ2-3	ASSQDLKAGALTDTQY
TRBV5-1	TRBJ2-7	ASSLGQALGVYEQY
TRBV12-3/TRBV12-4	TRBJ2-1	ASQTGGMKLDPDEQF
TRBV7-7	TRBJ2-5	ASSLRQGDNQETQY
TRBV3-1	TRBJ2-7	ASSQAGVSSYEQY
TRBV25-1	TRBJ2-2	ASSESPWTSGMNTGELF
TRBV2	TRBJ2-2	ASSEAPRVVAGELF
TRBV10-3	TRBJ2-3	AIRPLGGADTQY
TRBV20-1	TRBJ2-1	SARGGGEDEQF
TRBV7-8	TRBJ2-7	ASSLRGQRYEQY
TRBV7-2	TRBJ2-3	ASSPGPGALRDTQY
TRBV20-1	TRBJ1-2	SAPRGTAYGYT
TRBV21-1	TRBJ2-1	ASSKEAVLAGGPSPYNEQF
TRBV7-9	TRBJ2-5	ASSFIQGNQETQY
TRBV10-3	TRBJ2-5	AISNGLAPNEQY
TRBV11-2	TRBJ2-5	ASSLMGETQY